The 21 T cell receptor beta chains below were found in one sample sequenced in a study of radiation and T cells in renal cell carcinoma. This sample's treatment: 15 Gy SBRT to primary tumor, nephrectomy 4 weeks later. Using immunoSEQ multiplex PCR, the repertoire was profiled, and TCRdb retains in-frame clones only, with some absent. The table records just over 15,000 clones, over 60% of them present only once. The material sequenced was tumor tissue, taken from a patient whose treatment included radiotherapy and nephrectomy. Source of these receptors: a woman between 65 and 79 years old with renal cell carcinoma.

This clone was seen just once. This chain joins TRBV23-1 and TRBJ2-5, with TRBD1 as a possible D gene (8 bases). TRBV23-1 carries the ORF label, with uncertain function. The CDR3 has 15 amino acids. V gave up 4 bases and J gave up 5 bases, with 17 bases separating them. The CDR3 DNA reads as TGCGCCAGCAGTCGATCCGGACAGGGAGGGGAGACCCAGTACTTC. This encodes CASSRSGQGGETQYF.

The chain recombines TRBV14 with TRBJ1-6; D gene unclear. Deletions cut 1 base from V and 9 bases from J, with 19 bases between. The CDR3 is 17 amino acids. CDR1 and CDR2 (germline): SGHDN, FVKESK. The CDR3 is CASSQGWPGAEGSPLHF. The CDR3 DNA reads as TGTGCCAGCAGCCAAGGATGGCCGGGAGCCGAGGGTTCACCCCTCCACTTT.

V is TRBV20-1 and J is TRBJ1-1; perhaps TRBD1 as D (6 bases). Germline loops: CDR1 DFQATT, CDR2 SNEGSKA (reference sequence). The CDR3 has 11 amino acids. The V and J ends lost 3 bases and 8 bases respectively, with 10 bases between them. This CDR3 is CSARDREEAFF. As DNA, the CDR3 is TGCAGTGCTAGGGACAGAGAAGAAGCTTTCTTT.

V and J are TRBV7-2 and TRBJ2-5; TRBD2 matches at 7 bases. J lost 5 bases, V lost 3 bases, and 3 bases had no gene match. The CDR3 runs 13 residues. CDR1 and CDR2 (germline): SGHTA, FQGNSA. For the CDR3, the DNA is TGTGCCAGCAGCTTTGGGGGAGGGGAGACCCAGTACTTC. Amino acids: CASSFGGGETQYF.

This clone showed up just once. V is TRBV5-1 and J is TRBJ1-6, with D possibly TRBD1 on 5 matching bases. V was clipped by 0 bases and J by 10 bases, with 11 bases between them. The CDR3 extends over 14 amino acids. Germline V lookup: CDR1 SGHRS, CDR2 YFSETQ. The CDR3 bases are TGCGCCAGCAGCTTGGGAGGGGATTGGTCACCCCTCCACTTT. This sequence encodes CASSLGGDWSPLHF.

The chain has TRBV6-6 and TRBJ1-1; a possible D gene is TRBD1 (5 bases). The CDR3 is 14 residues long. Trimming left V 6 bases short and J 3 bases short, with 14 bases between. The germline V gene has CDR1 MNHNY and CDR2 SVGAGI (reference sequence). CDR3 loop: CASRDPRGDTEAFF. The CDR3 nucleotides read TGTGCCAGCAGAGACCCAAGGGGCGACACTGAAGCTTTCTTT.

The CDR3 region has the DNA TGTGCCAGCAGCCTGAGGGGAGGAGAGACCCAGTACTTC. This translates into CASSLRGGETQYF. V and J are TRBV5-8 and TRBJ2-5, with D possibly matching TRBD2 (6 bases). The V end was cut by 4 bases, the J end by 4 bases, with 11 bases between. This CDR3 spans 13 amino acids. Germline CDR1 reads SGHTS; CDR2 reads YDEGEE.

The chain has TRBV19 and TRBJ2-7; the D gene is possibly TRBD1 (5 bases). Germline CDR1 is LNHDA and CDR2 is SQIVND (reference sequence). The CDR3 is 13 amino acids. V lost 5 bases, J lost 6 bases, and 14 bases lay in between. CDR3 sequence: CASSVQEYGEQYF. The CDR3 nucleotides read TGTGCCAGTAGTGTACAGGAGTATGGCGAGCAGTACTTC.

The V and J genes are TRBV5-1 and TRBJ2-7, with 8 positions matching TRBD1. The CDR3 covers 16 residues. Losses at the gene ends were 2 bases for V and 5 bases for J; bases not matched to a gene: 12. The V gene's germline CDR1 is SGHRS and CDR2 YFSETQ. The CDR3 reads CASSFGNQGAWNEQYF. The CDR3 nucleotides are TGCGCCAGCAGCTTTGGAAACCAGGGGGCCTGGAACGAGCAGTACTTC.

The chain has TRBV15 and TRBJ1-4; no definite D call. V was shortened by 0 bases and J by 0 bases, with 11 bases between the two germline ends. The germline V gene has CDR1 LNHNV and CDR2 YYDKDF (reference sequence). The CDR3 runs 17 residues. CDR3 in DNA: TGTGCCACCAGCAGAGATGCGAGAATTGCAACTAATGAAAAACTGTTTTTT. It specifies CATSRDARIATNEKLFF.

The rearrangement uses TRBV7-6 and TRBJ1-6; no reliable D call. The CDR3 consists of 13 residues. V lost 1 base and J lost 7, with 5 bases in between. Germline CDR1 and CDR2: SGHVS and FNYEAQ. The CDR3 sequence: CASSLGGNSPLHF. The CDR3 region has the DNA TGTGCCAGCAGCTTAGGGGGAAATTCACCCCTCCACTTT. Supplemented by reference TRBV7-6 and TRBJ1-6, the full variable domain reads GAGVSQSPRYKVTKRGQDVALRCDPISGHVSLYWYRQALGQGPEFLTYFNYEAQQDKSGLPNDRFSAERPEGSISTLTIQRTEQRDSAMYRCASSLGGNSPLHFGNGTRLTVT.

The genes are TRBV21-1 and TRBJ2-7; TRBD2, the D gene given by the table, was not confirmed from the DNA. TRBV21-1 is deemed a pseudogene. The CDR3 has 20 residues. CDR3 coding DNA: TGTGCCAGCAGCAATGGGTACTCTAGCGGGAGTCTCGTCCCCCACTACGAGCAGTACTTC. The encoded protein is CASSNGYSSGSLVPHYEQYF.

The chain is built from TRBV2 and TRBJ2-1; 8 bases map to TRBD1. The V segment lost 7 bases and the J segment 5 bases; nucleotides outside the gene matches: 4. Germline lookup yields CDR1 SNHLY and CDR2 FYNNEI. The CDR3 runs 13 residues. This CDR3 reads CASKQGANNEQFF. The CDR3, as DNA: TGTGCCAGCAAGCAGGGGGCTAACAATGAGCAGTTCTTC.

As concerns this clone: A junction end diverges from the germline sequence, so it may reflect a read error. CDR3 coding DNA: TGCGCCAGCAGCCAAGCACAGGGTGCCTATGGCTACACCTTC. This sequence encodes CASSQAQGAYGYTF. This chain connects TRBV9 to TRBJ1-2; TRBD1 might be the D (6 bases). This CDR3 spans 14 amino acids. Germline CDR1 SGDLS, CDR2 YYNGEE.

This chain connects TRBV11-2 to TRBJ1-1, with D tentatively TRBD1 (5 bases). Trimming removed 1 base at V and 5 bases at J, with 8 bases between. Germline CDR1 reads SGHAT; CDR2 reads FQNNGV. The CDR3 loop spans 13 amino acids. CDR3 nucleotides: TGTGCCAGCAGCTTAGGGGGGAGGACTGAAGCTTTCTTT. Protein product: CASSLGGRTEAFF.

V usage is TRBV4-1 and J usage is TRBJ1-2; D gene uncertain. V gave up 4 bases and J gave up 5 bases, with 17 bases separating them. CDR1 and CDR2 (germline): MGHRA, YSYEKL. The CDR3 contains 15 residues. In DNA, the CDR3 is TGCGCCAGCAGCCCAAACGGCGGGTCCCCGTATGGCTACACCTTC. Residues: CASSPNGGSPYGYTF.

CDR3 bases: TGCAGCGTTGATTCGGGGACAGGGGCCCTCTACGAGCAGTACTTC. Its translation is CSVDSGTGALYEQYF. This rearrangement joins TRBV29-1 to TRBJ2-7; the match to TRBD1 covers 10 bases. The CDR3 extends over 15 amino acids. In germline, CDR1 is SQVTM, CDR2 ANQGSEA. The V segment lost 3 bases and the J segment 3 bases; nucleotides outside the gene matches: 8.

The chain links TRBV27 to TRBJ2-7; no definite D call. Per germline, CDR1 MNHEY and CDR2 SMNVEV (reference sequence). V shed 4 bases and J shed 6 bases, with 13 bases lying between them. The CDR3 totals 13 residues. CDR3 residues: CASSYTSWAEQYF. CDR3 coding DNA: TGTGCCAGCAGTTACACATCGTGGGCCGAGCAGTACTTC.

The V call is TRBV7-8, the J call TRBJ2-5, with TRBD1 matching 8 bases. CDR1 SGHVS and CDR2 FQNEAQ come from the germline V gene. V dropped 5 bases and J dropped 5; count of bases not matched to a gene: 10. CDR3 length: 15 amino acids. CDR3 nucleotides: TGTGCCAGCAGCGCAGAGACAGGGGACGGCGAGACCCAGTACTTC. Its translation is CASSAETGDGETQYF.

CDR3 coding DNA: TGTGCCAGCAGCCGGTCGGGGGGCGCCGGGGAGCTGTTTTTT. Translation: CASSRSGGAGELFF. The V gene is TRBV4-2, the J gene TRBJ2-2; a possible D gene is TRBD2 (7 bases). V shed 4 bases and J shed 6 bases, with 12 bases lying between them. This CDR3 contains 14 residues. Germline V gene data show CDR1 as LGHNA and CDR2 as YNFKEQ.

The rearrangement links TRBV5-4 to TRBJ2-7; a possible D gene is TRBD1 (5 bases). Germline CDR1 SGHNT, CDR2 YYREEE (reference sequence). The CDR3 totals 13 residues. V dropped 9 bases and J dropped 3 bases, with 16 bases sitting between them. As DNA, the CDR3 is TGTGCCACTGCGAGACAGTCTAGCTACGAGCAGTACTTC. Translating it yields CATARQSSYEQYF. The complete variable domain, with remaining parts taken from reference TRBV5-4 and TRBJ2-7, reads ETGVTQSPTHLIKTRGQQVTLRCSSQSGHNTVSWYQQALGQGPQFIFQYYREEENGRGNFPPRFSGLQFPNYSSELNVNALELDDSALYLCATARQSSYEQYFGPGTRLTVT.